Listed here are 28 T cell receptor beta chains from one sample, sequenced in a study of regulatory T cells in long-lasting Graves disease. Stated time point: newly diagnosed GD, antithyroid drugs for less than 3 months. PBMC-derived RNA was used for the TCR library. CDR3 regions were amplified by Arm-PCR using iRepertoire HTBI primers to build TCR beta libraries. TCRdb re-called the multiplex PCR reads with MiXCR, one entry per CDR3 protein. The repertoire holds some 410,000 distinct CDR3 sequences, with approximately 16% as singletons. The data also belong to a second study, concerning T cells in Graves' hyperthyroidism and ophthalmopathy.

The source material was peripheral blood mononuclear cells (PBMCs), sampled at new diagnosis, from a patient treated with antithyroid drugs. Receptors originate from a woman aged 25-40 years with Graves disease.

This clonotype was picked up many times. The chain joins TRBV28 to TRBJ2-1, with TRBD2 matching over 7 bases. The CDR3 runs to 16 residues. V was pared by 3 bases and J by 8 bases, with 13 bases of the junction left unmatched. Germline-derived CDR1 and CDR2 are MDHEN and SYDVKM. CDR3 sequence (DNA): TGTGCCAGCAGTTTTCGCGGGACTAAAGTGTGGGATGAGCAGTTCTTC. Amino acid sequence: CASSFRGTKVWDEQFF.

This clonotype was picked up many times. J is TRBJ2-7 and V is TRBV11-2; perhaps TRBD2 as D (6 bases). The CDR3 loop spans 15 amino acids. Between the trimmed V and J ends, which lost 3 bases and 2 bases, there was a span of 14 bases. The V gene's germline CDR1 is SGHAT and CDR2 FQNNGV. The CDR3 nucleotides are TGTGCCAGCAGCTTGTTCTTAGCGGAGGCCTACGAGCAGTACTTC. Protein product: CASSLFLAEAYEQYF.

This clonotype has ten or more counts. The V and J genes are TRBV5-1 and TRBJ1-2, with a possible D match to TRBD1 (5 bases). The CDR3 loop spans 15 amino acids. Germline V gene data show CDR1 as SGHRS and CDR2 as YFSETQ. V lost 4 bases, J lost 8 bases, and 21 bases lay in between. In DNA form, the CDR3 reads TGCGCCAGCAGCCTGCCCGGGGCGCGAGAAGGGGGCTACACCTTC. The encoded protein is CASSLPGAREGGYTF.

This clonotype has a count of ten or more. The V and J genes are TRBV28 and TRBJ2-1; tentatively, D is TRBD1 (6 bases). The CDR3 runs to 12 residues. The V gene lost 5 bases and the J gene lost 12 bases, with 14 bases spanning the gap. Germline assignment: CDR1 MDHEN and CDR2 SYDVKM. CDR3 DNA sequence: TGTGCCAGCAGTATAACAGGGCATCCGCAGTTCTTC. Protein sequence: CASSITGHPQFF.

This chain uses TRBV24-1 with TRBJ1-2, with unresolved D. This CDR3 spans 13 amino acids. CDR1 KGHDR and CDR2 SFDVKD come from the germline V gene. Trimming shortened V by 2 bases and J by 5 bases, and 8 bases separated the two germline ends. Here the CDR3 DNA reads TGTGCCACCAGTGATTCACACGCTTATGGCTACACCTTC. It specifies CATSDSHAYGYTF.

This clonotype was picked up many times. The CDR3 sequence: CASSLSGYLYGYTF. Written as DNA, the CDR3 is TGTGCCAGCAGCTTATCGGGATACCTCTATGGCTACACCTTC. V gene TRBV7-2 combines with J gene TRBJ1-2; D is undetermined. The V and J ends lost 2 bases and 4 bases respectively, with 11 bases between them. This CDR3 is 14 amino acids long. Per the germline V gene, CDR1 is SGHTA and CDR2 is FQGNSA.

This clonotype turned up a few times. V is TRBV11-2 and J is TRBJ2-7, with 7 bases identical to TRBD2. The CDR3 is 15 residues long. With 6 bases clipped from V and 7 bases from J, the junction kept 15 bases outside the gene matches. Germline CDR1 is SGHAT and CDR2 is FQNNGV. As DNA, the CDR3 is TGTGCCAGCAGTTCACCCGGGACCCTCGGGGGGGAGCAGTACTTC. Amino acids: CASSSPGTLGGEQYF.

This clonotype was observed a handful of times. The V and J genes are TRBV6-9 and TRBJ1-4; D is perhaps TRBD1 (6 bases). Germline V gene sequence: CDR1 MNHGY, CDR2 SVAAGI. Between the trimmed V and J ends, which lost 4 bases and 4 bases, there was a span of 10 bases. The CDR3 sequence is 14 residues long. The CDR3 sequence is CASSLDSFNEKLFF. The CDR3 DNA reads TGTGCCAGCAGTTTGGACAGTTTTAATGAAAAACTGTTTTTT.

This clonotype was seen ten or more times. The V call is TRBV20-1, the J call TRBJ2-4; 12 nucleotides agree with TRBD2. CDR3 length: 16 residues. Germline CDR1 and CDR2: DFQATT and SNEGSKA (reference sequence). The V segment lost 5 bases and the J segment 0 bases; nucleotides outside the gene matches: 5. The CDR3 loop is CSALLAGGLAKNIQYF. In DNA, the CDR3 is TGCAGTGCTTTACTAGCGGGGGGACTAGCCAAAAACATTCAGTACTTC.

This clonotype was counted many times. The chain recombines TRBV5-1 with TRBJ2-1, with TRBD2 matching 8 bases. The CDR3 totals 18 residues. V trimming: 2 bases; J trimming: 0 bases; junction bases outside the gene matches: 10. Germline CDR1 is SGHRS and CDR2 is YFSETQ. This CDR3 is CASSFPTSGTSSYNEQFF. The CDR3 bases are TGCGCCAGCAGCTTCCCCACCTCCGGGACTAGCTCCTACAATGAGCAGTTCTTC.

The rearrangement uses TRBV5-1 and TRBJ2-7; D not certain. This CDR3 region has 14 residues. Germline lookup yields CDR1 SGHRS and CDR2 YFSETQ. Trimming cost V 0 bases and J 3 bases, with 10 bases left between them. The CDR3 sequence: CASSLGGNLYEQYF. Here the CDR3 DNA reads TGCGCCAGCAGCTTGGGTGGTAACCTCTACGAGCAGTACTTC.

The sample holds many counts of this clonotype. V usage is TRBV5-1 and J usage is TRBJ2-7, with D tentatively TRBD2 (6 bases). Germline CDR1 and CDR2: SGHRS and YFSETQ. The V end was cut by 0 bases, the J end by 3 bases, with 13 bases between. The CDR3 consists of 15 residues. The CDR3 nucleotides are TGCGCCAGCAGCTTGGTCAGCGTGGGAGGCTACGAGCAGTACTTC. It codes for CASSLVSVGGYEQYF.

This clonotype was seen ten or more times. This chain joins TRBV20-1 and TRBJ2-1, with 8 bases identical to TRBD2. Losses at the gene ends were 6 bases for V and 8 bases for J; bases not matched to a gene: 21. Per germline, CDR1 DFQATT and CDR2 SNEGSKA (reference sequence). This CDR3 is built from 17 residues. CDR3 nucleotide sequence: TGCAGTGCGGGCCCGGGGGGGGCGGGCGGAGCGTCCGATGAGCAGTTCTTC. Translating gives CSAGPGGAGGASDEQFF.

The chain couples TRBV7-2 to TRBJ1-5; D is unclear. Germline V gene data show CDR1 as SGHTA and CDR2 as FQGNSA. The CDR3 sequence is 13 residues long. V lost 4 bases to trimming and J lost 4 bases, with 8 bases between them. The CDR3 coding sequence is TGTGCCAGCAGCTCAGACGGGAATCAGCCCCAGCATTTT. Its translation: CASSSDGNQPQHF.

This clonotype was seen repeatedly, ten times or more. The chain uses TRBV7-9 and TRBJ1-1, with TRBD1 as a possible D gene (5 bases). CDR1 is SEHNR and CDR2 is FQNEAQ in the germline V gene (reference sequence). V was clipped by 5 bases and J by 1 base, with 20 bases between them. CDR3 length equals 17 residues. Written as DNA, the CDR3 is TGTGCCAGCAGCGGGGGTAGGGGACGCCTGAAGAACACTGAAGCTTTCTTT. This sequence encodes CASSGGRGRLKNTEAFF. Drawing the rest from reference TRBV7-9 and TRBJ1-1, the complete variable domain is DTGVSQNPRHKITKRGQNVTFRCDPISEHNRLYWYRQTLGQGPEFLTYFQNEAQLEKSRLLSDRFSAERPKGSFSTLEIQRTEQGDSAMYLCASSGGRGRLKNTEAFFGQGTRLTVV.

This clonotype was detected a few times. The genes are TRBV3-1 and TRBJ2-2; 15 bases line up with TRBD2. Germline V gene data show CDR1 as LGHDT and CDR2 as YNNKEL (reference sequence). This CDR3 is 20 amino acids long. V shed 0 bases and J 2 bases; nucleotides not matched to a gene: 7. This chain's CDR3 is CASSQEGTSGRWGNTGELFF. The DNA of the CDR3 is TGTGCCAGCAGCCAAGAAGGGACTAGCGGGAGGTGGGGAAACACCGGGGAGCTGTTTTTT.

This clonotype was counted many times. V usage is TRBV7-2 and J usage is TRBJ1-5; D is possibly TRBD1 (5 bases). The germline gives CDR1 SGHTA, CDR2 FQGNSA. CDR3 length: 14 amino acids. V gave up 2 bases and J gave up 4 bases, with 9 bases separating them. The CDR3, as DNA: TGTGCCAGCAGCTTACCCGGGGCGAATCAGCCCCAGCATTTT. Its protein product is CASSLPGANQPQHF.

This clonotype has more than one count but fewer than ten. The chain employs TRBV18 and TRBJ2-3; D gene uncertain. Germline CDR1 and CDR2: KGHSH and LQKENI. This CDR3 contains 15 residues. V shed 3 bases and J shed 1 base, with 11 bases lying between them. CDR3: CASSPPVQGTDTQYF. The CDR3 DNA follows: TGTGCCAGCTCACCCCCGGTTCAGGGCACAGATACGCAGTATTTT.

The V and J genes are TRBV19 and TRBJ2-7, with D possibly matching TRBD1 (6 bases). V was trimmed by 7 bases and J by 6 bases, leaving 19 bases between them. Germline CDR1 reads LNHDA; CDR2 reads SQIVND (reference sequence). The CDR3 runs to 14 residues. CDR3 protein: CASTPSLLRGEQYF. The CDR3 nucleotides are TGTGCCAGTACCCCGAGCCTACTCAGGGGCGAGCAGTACTTC.

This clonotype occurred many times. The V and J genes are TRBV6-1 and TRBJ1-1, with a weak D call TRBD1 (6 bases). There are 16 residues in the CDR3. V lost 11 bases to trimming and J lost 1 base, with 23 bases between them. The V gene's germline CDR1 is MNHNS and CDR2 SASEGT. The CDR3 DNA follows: TGTGCCGGCACTACGCAATTAGGGGGGGGGAACACTGAAGCTTTCTTT. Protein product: CAGTTQLGGGNTEAFF.

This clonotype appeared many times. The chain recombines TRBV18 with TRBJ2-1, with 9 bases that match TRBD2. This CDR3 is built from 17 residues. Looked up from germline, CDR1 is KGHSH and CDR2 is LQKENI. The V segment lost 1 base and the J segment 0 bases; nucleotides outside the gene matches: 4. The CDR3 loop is CASSPRSGSDSYNEQFF. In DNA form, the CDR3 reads TGTGCCAGCTCACCACGTAGCGGGAGTGACTCCTACAATGAGCAGTTCTTC.

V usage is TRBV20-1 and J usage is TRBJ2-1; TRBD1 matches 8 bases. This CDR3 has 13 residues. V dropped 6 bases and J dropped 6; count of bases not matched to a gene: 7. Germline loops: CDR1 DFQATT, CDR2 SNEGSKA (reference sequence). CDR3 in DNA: TGCAGTGCCTTGGACAGGGTCGGCAATGAGCAGTTCTTC. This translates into CSALDRVGNEQFF.

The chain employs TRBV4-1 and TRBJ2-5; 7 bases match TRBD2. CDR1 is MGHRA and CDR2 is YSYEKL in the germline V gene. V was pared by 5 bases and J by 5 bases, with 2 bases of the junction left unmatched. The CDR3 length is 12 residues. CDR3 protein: CASSSREETQYF. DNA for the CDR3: TGCGCCAGCAGCTCGCGGGAGGAGACCCAGTACTTC.

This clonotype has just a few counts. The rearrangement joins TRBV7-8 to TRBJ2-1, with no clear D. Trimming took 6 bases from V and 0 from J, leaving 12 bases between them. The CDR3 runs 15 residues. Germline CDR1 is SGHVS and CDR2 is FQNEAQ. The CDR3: CASRLGRSSYNEQFF. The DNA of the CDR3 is TGTGCCAGCAGGCTCGGACGCAGCTCCTACAATGAGCAGTTCTTC.

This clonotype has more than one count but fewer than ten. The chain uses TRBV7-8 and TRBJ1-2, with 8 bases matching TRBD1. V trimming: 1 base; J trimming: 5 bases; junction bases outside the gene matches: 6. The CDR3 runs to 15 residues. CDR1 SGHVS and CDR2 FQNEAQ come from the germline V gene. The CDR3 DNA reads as TGTGCCAGCAGCTTAGTTCAGGGGGCCTCTTATGGCTACACCTTC. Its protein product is CASSLVQGASYGYTF. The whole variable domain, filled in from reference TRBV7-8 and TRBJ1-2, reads GAGVSQSPRYKVAKRGQDVALRCDPISGHVSLFWYQQALGQGPEFLTYFQNEAQLDKSGLPSDRFFAERPEGSVSTLKIQRTQQEDSAVYLCASSLVQGASYGYTFGSGTRLTVV.

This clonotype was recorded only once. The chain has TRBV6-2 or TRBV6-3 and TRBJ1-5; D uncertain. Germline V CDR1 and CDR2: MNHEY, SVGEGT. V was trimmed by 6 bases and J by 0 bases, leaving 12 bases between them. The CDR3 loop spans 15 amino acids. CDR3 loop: CASSPEVYSNQPQHF. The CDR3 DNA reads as TGTGCCAGCAGCCCGGAGGTGTATAGCAATCAGCCCCAGCATTTT.

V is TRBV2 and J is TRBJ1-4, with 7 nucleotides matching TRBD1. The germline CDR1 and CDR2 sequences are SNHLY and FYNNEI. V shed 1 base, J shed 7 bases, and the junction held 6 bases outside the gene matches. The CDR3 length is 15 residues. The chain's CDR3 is CASSEGPGDSEKLFF. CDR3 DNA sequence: TGTGCCAGCAGTGAAGGCCCCGGGGACAGTGAAAAACTGTTTTTT.

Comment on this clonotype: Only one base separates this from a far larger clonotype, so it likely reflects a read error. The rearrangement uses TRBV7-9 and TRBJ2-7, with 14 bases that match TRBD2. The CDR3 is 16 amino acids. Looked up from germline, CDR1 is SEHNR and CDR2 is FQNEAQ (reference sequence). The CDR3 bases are TGTGCCAGCAGCTTAGGGGGACTAGCGGGAGTGTACGAGCGGTACTTC. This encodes CASSLGGLAGVYERYF.